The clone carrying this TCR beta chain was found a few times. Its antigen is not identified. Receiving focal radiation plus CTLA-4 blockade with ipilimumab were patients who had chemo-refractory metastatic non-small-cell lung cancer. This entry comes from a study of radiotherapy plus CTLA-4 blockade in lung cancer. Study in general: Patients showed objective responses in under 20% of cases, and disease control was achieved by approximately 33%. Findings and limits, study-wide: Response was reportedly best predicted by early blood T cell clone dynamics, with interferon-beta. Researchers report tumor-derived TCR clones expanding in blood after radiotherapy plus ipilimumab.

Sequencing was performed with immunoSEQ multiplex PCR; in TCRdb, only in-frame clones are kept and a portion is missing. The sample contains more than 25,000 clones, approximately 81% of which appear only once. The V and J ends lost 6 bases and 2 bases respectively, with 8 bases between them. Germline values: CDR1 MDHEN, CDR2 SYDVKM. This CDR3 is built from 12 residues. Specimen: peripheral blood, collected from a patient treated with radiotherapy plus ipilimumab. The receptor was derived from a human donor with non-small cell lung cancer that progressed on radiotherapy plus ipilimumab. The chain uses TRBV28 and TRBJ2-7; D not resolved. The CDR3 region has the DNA TGTGCCAGCAGGACGTCGACCTACGAGCAGTACTTC. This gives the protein CASRTSTYEQYF.